The next 22 T cell receptor beta chains were all read from a single sample in a study of blood T cell repertoires in COVID-19. This table comes from immunoSEQ multiplex PCR, and its TCRdb copy is limited to in-frame clones, with some not included. The sample contains around 220,000 clones, 75% to 95% of which appear only once. The sequenced material came from PBMCs or T cells enriched from blood (not recorded which). All receptors come from a woman aged 18-29 years who had recovered from COVID-19.

The chain uses TRBV6-5 and TRBJ1-4; 7 bases are shared with TRBD1. The germline V gene has CDR1 MNHEY and CDR2 SVGAGI. CDR3 length: 15 amino acids. The V gene end was trimmed by 5 bases and the J gene end by 7 bases; junction bases not matched to a gene: 10. CDR3 bases: TGTGCCAGCAGTCCATTGACAGGGATAGGTGAAAAACTGTTTTTT. Residues: CASSPLTGIGEKLFF.

V and J are TRBV27 and TRBJ1-5; D may be TRBD1 (6 bases). Looked up from germline, CDR1 is MNHEY and CDR2 is SMNVEV (reference sequence). This CDR3 has 14 amino acids. Trimming shortened V by 5 bases and J by 3 bases, and 11 bases separated the two germline ends. Here the CDR3 DNA reads TGTGCCAGCAGTCAACAGGGAAACAATCAGCCCCAGCATTTT. It yields the protein CASSQQGNNQPQHF.

This CDR3 is CASSPALTRDRGPYTIYF. The CDR3 DNA sequence: TGTGCCAGTAGTCCCGCCCTTACCCGGGACAGGGGGCCATACACCATATATTTT. This chain joins TRBV19 and TRBJ1-3; 12 nucleotides align to TRBD1. Germline CDR1 is LNHDA and CDR2 is SQIVND (reference sequence). This CDR3 region has 18 residues. J gave up 8 bases and V 5 bases, and 16 bases lay outside the gene matches.

The chain couples TRBV2 to TRBJ1-5; tentatively, D is TRBD1 (6 bases). Germline values: CDR1 SNHLY, CDR2 FYNNEI. V gave up 0 bases and J gave up 7 bases, with 13 bases separating them. The CDR3 has 15 residues. DNA of the CDR3: TGTGCCAGCAGTGAAGCTGCAGGCAGGGGACAGCCCCAGCATTTT. Translated: CASSEAAGRGQPQHF.

The chain couples TRBV27 to TRBJ2-7, with D perhaps matching TRBD1 (6 bases). Germline CDR1 is MNHEY and CDR2 is SMNVEV (reference sequence). The CDR3 covers 15 residues. The germline V and J ends were trimmed by 2 bases and 3 bases, with 14 bases remaining between them. CDR3 region: CASSLGQGRDYEQYF. The CDR3 DNA reads as TGTGCCAGCAGTTTAGGCCAGGGGAGAGACTACGAGCAGTACTTC.

Only a few counts were recorded for this clone. The chain couples TRBV4-1 to TRBJ2-7, with TRBD2 matching over 10 bases. The CDR3 has 16 residues. Germline-derived CDR1 and CDR2 are MGHRA and YSYEKL. V shed 0 bases and J 3 bases; nucleotides not matched to a gene: 5. The DNA of the CDR3 is TGCGCCAGCAGCCAAGATGCGAGCGGGAGGGGCTACGAGCAGTACTTC. Residues: CASSQDASGRGYEQYF.

The chain employs TRBV7-2 and TRBJ1-1; D possibly corresponds to TRBD1 (6 bases). The length of the CDR3 is 14 residues. V was trimmed by 1 base and J by 4 bases, leaving 10 bases between them. Germline loops: CDR1 SGHTA, CDR2 FQGNSA. The CDR3 nucleotides read TGTGCCAGCAGCTTAGTGAGGGGGATCACTGAAGCTTTCTTT. Its translation: CASSLVRGITEAFF.

The gene calls are TRBV28 and TRBJ1-2; a possible D gene is TRBD1 (6 bases). Between the trimmed V and J ends, which lost 3 bases and 8 bases, there was a span of 13 bases. This CDR3 spans 13 amino acids. CDR1 and CDR2 from the germline V gene are MDHEN and SYDVKM. The CDR3 DNA reads as TGTGCCAGCAGTTTTCTCCGAAGGGGGGGCTACACCTTC. Its protein is CASSFLRRGGYTF.

This CDR3 reads CASSLTGSEQYF. The CDR3 region has the DNA TGTGCCAGCAGCCTGACAGGGAGCGAGCAGTACTTC. This chain links TRBV5-6 with TRBJ2-7, with 7 bases aligning to TRBD1. CDR3 length: 12 amino acids. Trimming cost V 4 bases and J 6 bases; bases outside gene matches: 4. Germline V gives CDR1 SGHDT, CDR2 YYEEEE.

The V call is TRBV5-1, the J call TRBJ2-4; D possibly corresponds to TRBD1 (6 bases). CDR1 SGHRS and CDR2 YFSETQ come from the germline V gene. The V end was cut by 0 bases, the J end by 1 base, with 8 bases between. This CDR3 has 15 residues. DNA of the CDR3: TGCGCCAGCAGCTTGGCTCAGGGGGCCAAAAACATTCAGTACTTC. Its translation: CASSLAQGAKNIQYF.

J is TRBJ1-2 and V is TRBV3-1 (or the pseudogene TRBV3-2); 9 nucleotides align to TRBD1. Trimming cost V 2 bases and J 8 bases; bases outside gene matches: 3. Germline loops: CDR1 LGHDT, CDR2 YNNKEL (reference sequence). The CDR3 spans 13 residues. The CDR3 coding sequence is TGTGCCAGCAGCCAAAAGGACAGGGGAGGCTACACCTTC. Its protein is CASSQKDRGGYTF.

Notes on this clone: Other DNA sequences within the sample encode an identical CDR3. The CDR3, as DNA: TGTGCCAGCTCACCTGGACAGGATTACGAGCAGTACTTC. It codes for CASSPGQDYEQYF. V gene TRBV18 combines with J gene TRBJ2-7; the match to TRBD1 covers 7 bases. The CDR3 loop spans 13 amino acids. Germline values: CDR1 KGHSH, CDR2 LQKENI. V was clipped by 3 bases and J by 4 bases; unmatched bases: 3.

V usage is TRBV7-9 and J usage is TRBJ1-1; 8 bases are a match to TRBD1. The CDR3 has 15 amino acids. Germline CDR1 is SEHNR and CDR2 is FQNEAQ (reference sequence). The ends lost 3 bases at V and 1 base at J; junction bases unmatched: 4. The CDR3 DNA reads as TGTGCCAGCAGCTTCCTGACAGGGGCGAACACTGAAGCTTTCTTT. It is translated as CASSFLTGANTEAFF.

The gene calls are TRBV14 and TRBJ1-5, with D possibly matching TRBD1 (5 bases). The ends were cut back, 4 bases at V and 9 bases at J, with 10 bases in the middle. The CDR3 sequence is 12 residues long. CDR1 and CDR2 from the germline V gene are SGHDN and FVKESK. As DNA, the CDR3 is TGTGCCAGCAGCCGAGGGACTGGGCCCCAGCATTTT. Protein sequence: CASSRGTGPQHF.

The chain employs TRBV4-2 and TRBJ2-2, with a tentative D call TRBD2 (6 bases). V shed 0 bases and J shed 4 bases, with 9 bases lying between them. In germline, CDR1 is LGHNA, CDR2 YNFKEQ. This CDR3 has 15 residues. This CDR3 is CASSQDPRGTGELFF. CDR3 bases: TGTGCCAGCAGCCAAGATCCGCGGGGCACCGGGGAGCTGTTTTTT.

This chain uses TRBV10-1 with TRBJ2-7; D gene ambiguous. The V gene lost 5 bases and the J gene lost 1 base, with 9 bases spanning the gap. The CDR3 extends over 13 amino acids. Germline V lookup: CDR1 WNHNN, CDR2 SYGVQD (reference sequence). As DNA, the CDR3 is TGCGCCAGCAGTCCAGGCCCATCCTACGAGCAGTACTTC. The encoded protein is CASSPGPSYEQYF.

The chain joins TRBV4-3 to TRBJ1-5, with unresolved D. The CDR3 is made up of 15 amino acids. Germline V gene lookup returns CDR1 LGHNA and CDR2 YSLEER. V gave up 0 bases and J gave up 2 bases, with 8 bases separating them. The CDR3 region is CASSQDLEGNQPQHF. CDR3 DNA sequence: TGCGCCAGCAGCCAAGATTTGGAGGGCAATCAGCCCCAGCATTTT.

J is TRBJ1-5 and V is TRBV24-1; D unresolved. This CDR3 comprises 16 residues. CDR1 KGHDR and CDR2 SFDVKD come from the germline V gene. Deletions cut 7 bases from V and 5 bases from J, with 20 bases between. The CDR3 DNA reads TGTGCCACCAGGGTCCCCGAGACGGATCTAGATCAGCCCCAGCATTTT. This sequence encodes CATRVPETDLDQPQHF.

The chain is built from TRBV27 and TRBJ1-5, with TRBD1 matching 7 bases. The CDR3 totals 13 residues. The V gene end was trimmed by 7 bases and the J gene end by 3 bases; junction bases not matched to a gene: 3. Germline CDR1 is MNHEY and CDR2 is SMNVEV (reference sequence). CDR3 bases: TGTGCCAGCAAGGGACAGATCAATCAGCCCCAGCATTTT. It codes for CASKGQINQPQHF.

This clone is labeled as medium-sized. The chain couples TRBV19 to TRBJ1-5; maybe TRBD1 (5 bases). Trimming took 6 bases from V and 0 from J, leaving 12 bases between them. The CDR3 has 15 amino acids. Germline values: CDR1 LNHDA, CDR2 SQIVND (reference sequence). The CDR3 sequence: CASSGAGYSNQPQHF. The CDR3 DNA reads as TGTGCCAGTAGCGGGGCGGGGTATAGCAATCAGCCCCAGCATTTT.

The gene calls are TRBV5-1 and TRBJ1-5; 8 positions agree with TRBD1. Trimming removed 8 bases from V and 7 bases from J; junction bases left unmatched: 11. This CDR3 has 14 amino acids. Per the germline V gene, CDR1 is SGHRS and CDR2 is YFSETQ. The CDR3: CARGPGQEDQPQHF. CDR3 coding DNA: TGCGCCAGGGGACCGGGACAGGAGGACCAGCCCCAGCATTTT.

The V and J genes are TRBV11-1 and TRBJ2-7; a weak D match, TRBD1 (6 bases). Germline V CDR1 and CDR2: SGHAT, FQDESV (reference sequence). V lost 6 bases and J lost 9, with 15 bases in between. The CDR3 is made up of 12 amino acids. CDR3 in DNA: TGTGCCAGCAGTGAGCAGGGGAGCGTGCAGTACTTC. This sequence encodes CASSEQGSVQYF.